The TCR beta chain under discussion was sequenced for a study of T-cell reconstitution after alpha-beta-depleted transplantation in children. The authors prepared the TCRbeta library with unique molecular identifiers. MiXCR was run by TCRdb on the PCR reads, yielding one entry per CDR3 protein. The repertoire holds about 22,000 distinct CDR3 sequences, with approximately 11% as singletons. Germline-derived CDR1 and CDR2 are PRHDT and FYEKMQ (reference sequence). This CDR3 spans 14 amino acids. The V segment lost 3 bases and the J segment 7 bases; nucleotides outside the gene matches: 2. The chain couples TRBV13 to TRBJ1-6; 8 bases are shared with TRBD1. The clonotype comes from a human donor who donated a stem cell graft to a child with chronic granulomatous disease. The specimen was PBMCs from the stem cell graft donor, collected from the stem cell graft. The CDR3 nucleotides are TGTGCCAGCAGCTTCACAGGGGGAAATTCACCCCTCCACTTT. As protein: CASSFTGGNSPLHF.